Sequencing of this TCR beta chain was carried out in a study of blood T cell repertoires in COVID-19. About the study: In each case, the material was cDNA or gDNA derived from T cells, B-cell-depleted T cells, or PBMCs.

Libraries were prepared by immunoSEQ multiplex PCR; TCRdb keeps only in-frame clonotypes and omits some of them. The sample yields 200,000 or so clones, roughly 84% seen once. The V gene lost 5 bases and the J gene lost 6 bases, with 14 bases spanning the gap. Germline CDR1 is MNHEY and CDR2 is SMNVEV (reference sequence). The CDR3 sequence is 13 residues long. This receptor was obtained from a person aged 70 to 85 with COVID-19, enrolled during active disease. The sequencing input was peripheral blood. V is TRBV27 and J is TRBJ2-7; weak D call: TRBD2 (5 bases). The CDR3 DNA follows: TGTGCCAGCAGTATCCATCGGACTTCCGAGCAGTACTTC. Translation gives CASSIHRTSEQYF.